One sample yielded the 20 T cell receptor beta chains listed below, sequenced in a study of T cell responses to AZD1222 COVID-19 vaccine. This table comes from immunoSEQ multiplex PCR, and its TCRdb copy is limited to in-frame clones, with some not included. Here the sample spans fewer than 120,000 clones, 88% being singletons. Here the sequenced sample was peripheral blood, taken on day 0 of AZD1222 vaccination. These receptors were obtained from an adult in good health.

The CDR3 spells CASSLNARAGELFF. In DNA form, the CDR3 reads TGTGCCAGCAGCTTAAATGCTAGGGCCGGGGAGCTGTTTTTT. The chain links TRBV7-2 to TRBJ2-2; D uncertain. Germline V gives CDR1 SGHTA, CDR2 FQGNSA. The V and J ends lost 2 bases and 6 bases respectively, with 10 bases between them. The CDR3 runs to 14 residues.

V usage is TRBV5-5 and J usage is TRBJ2-3; perhaps TRBD2 as D (5 bases). Deletions cut 4 bases from V and 2 bases from J, with 14 bases between. Looked up from germline, CDR1 is SGHKS and CDR2 is YYEKEE (reference sequence). The CDR3 covers 15 residues. The CDR3 spells CASSPDSNPTDTQYF. In DNA, the CDR3 is TGTGCCAGCAGCCCGGACTCAAACCCCACAGATACGCAGTATTTT.

The chain couples TRBV27 to TRBJ1-2, with no clear D. The CDR3 runs to 13 residues. The germline gives CDR1 MNHEY, CDR2 SMNVEV (reference sequence). Trimming stripped 3 bases from V and 4 bases from J, with 9 bases between. The CDR3 here is CASSFGLSYGYTF. CDR3 coding DNA: TGTGCCAGCAGTTTCGGACTGAGCTATGGCTACACCTTC.

J is TRBJ2-1 and V is TRBV11-2, with TRBD1 as a possible D gene (6 bases). The CDR3 extends over 14 amino acids. The germline CDR1 and CDR2 sequences are SGHAT and FQNNGV. Trimming cost V 5 bases and J 4 bases, with 12 bases left between them. CDR3 nucleotide sequence: TGTGCCAGCAGCCGCGACAGGCTATACAATGAGCAGTTCTTC. It is translated as CASSRDRLYNEQFF.

This clone was observed a few times. The chain recombines TRBV19 with TRBJ2-1; 11 nucleotides line up with TRBD2. Looked up from germline, CDR1 is LNHDA and CDR2 is SQIVND (reference sequence). The CDR3 runs to 16 residues. V was clipped by 1 base and J by 3 bases; unmatched bases: 2. CDR3 in DNA: TGTGCCAGTAGTATAGCTAGCGGGGGGCTCTACAATGAGCAGTTCTTC. It encodes CASSIASGGLYNEQFF.

This clone occurred once. The V and J genes are TRBV3-1 (or the pseudogene TRBV3-2) and TRBJ2-2; 10 nucleotides agree with TRBD2. V shed 0 bases and J 9 bases; nucleotides not matched to a gene: 16. The CDR3 sequence is 19 residues long. CDR1 is LGHDT and CDR2 is YNNKEL in the germline V gene (reference sequence). The CDR3 DNA reads TGTGCCAGCAGCCAAGACCCTACTCGAGCGGGAGGGCCCCAGCGGGAGCTGTTTTTT. Translated: CASSQDPTRAGGPQRELFF.

The table lists this clone with a count of one. The rearrangement joins TRBV5-1 to TRBJ2-7; D not resolved. Trimming removed 0 bases at V and 2 bases at J, with 12 bases between. The CDR3 consists of 15 residues. Germline CDR1 is SGHRS and CDR2 is YFSETQ. CDR3: CASSLDAGYTYEQYF. For the CDR3, the DNA is TGCGCCAGCAGCTTGGACGCAGGCTATACCTACGAGCAGTACTTC.

The chain is built from TRBV12-3 or TRBV12-4 and TRBJ1-1; D is perhaps TRBD1 (5 bases). The germline V and J ends were trimmed by 3 bases and 4 bases, with 6 bases remaining between them. CDR3 length equals 12 residues. In nucleotides, the CDR3 is TGTGCCAGCAGTTTTGGGGCCACTGAAGCTTTCTTT. Translation gives CASSFGATEAFF.

The chain uses TRBV28 and TRBJ1-1, with a tentative D call TRBD1 (6 bases). Germline V gene sequence: CDR1 MDHEN, CDR2 SYDVKM. The CDR3 contains 12 residues. Trimming removed 3 bases from V and 10 bases from J, with 12 bases in between. CDR3 nucleotide sequence: TGTGCCAGCAGTTTGTACAGGGATGTAGCTTTCTTT. Translating gives CASSLYRDVAFF. The full variable domain, rest sourced from reference TRBV28 and TRBJ1-1, is DVKVTQSSRYLVKRTGEKVFLECVQDMDHENMFWYRQDPGLGLRLIYFSYDVKMKEKGDIPEGYSVSREKKERFSLILESASTNQTSMYLCASSLYRDVAFFGQGTRLTVV.

The chain combines TRBV6-5 with TRBJ2-4; 10 positions agree with TRBD2. The V and J ends lost 8 bases and 6 bases, in that order; junction bases with no gene match: 7. Germline V lookup: CDR1 MNHEY, CDR2 SVGAGI. The CDR3 loop spans 14 amino acids. CDR3 loop: CASADSGGLNIQYF. The CDR3 DNA follows: TGTGCCAGCGCGGATAGCGGGGGGCTAAACATTCAGTACTTC.

This clone came up a few times. The V gene is TRBV19, the J gene TRBJ2-3; 9 bases map to TRBD1. The CDR3 loop spans 13 amino acids. Germline trimming cut 4 bases from V and 8 bases from J; bases unmatched to any gene: 4. Per germline, CDR1 LNHDA and CDR2 SQIVND (reference sequence). The CDR3 region has the DNA TGTGCCAGTAGTACAACAGGGGGCGGTACGCAGTATTTT. This codes for CASSTTGGGTQYF.

V usage is TRBV2 and J usage is TRBJ2-3, with 14 bases aligning to TRBD2. Germline CDR1 SNHLY, CDR2 FYNNEI. V gave up 8 bases and J gave up 2 bases; unmatched junction bases: 6. The CDR3 consists of 16 residues. CDR3 residues: CASLRTSGGNTDTQYF. CDR3 coding DNA: TGTGCCAGCCTCAGGACTAGCGGGGGGAACACAGATACGCAGTATTTT.

This chain joins TRBV2 and TRBJ2-7; D unresolved. The CDR3 consists of 11 residues. CDR1 and CDR2 from the germline V gene are SNHLY and FYNNEI. With 4 bases removed from V and 6 bases from J, the gap between germline ends came to 7 bases. CDR3 sequence: CASSGSSEQYF. In DNA, the CDR3 is TGTGCCAGCAGTGGCAGTTCCGAGCAGTACTTC.

V and J are TRBV2 and TRBJ1-2, with D maybe TRBD1 (5 bases). Trimming stripped 7 bases from V and 4 bases from J, with 16 bases between. Germline values: CDR1 SNHLY, CDR2 FYNNEI. The CDR3 sequence is 14 residues long. CDR3 sequence: CASTPGGNVYGYTF. In DNA, the CDR3 is TGTGCCAGCACGCCCGGGGGGAACGTCTATGGCTACACCTTC.

V is TRBV30 and J is TRBJ1-1; D is undetermined. Trimming left V 5 bases short and J 10 bases short, with 14 bases between. Germline CDR1 reads GTSNPN; CDR2 reads SVGIG (reference sequence). The CDR3 sequence is 11 residues long. CDR3 region: CAWLIPAGAFF. Here the CDR3 DNA reads TGTGCCTGGCTCATCCCCGCGGGAGCTTTCTTT. Full variable domain (rest looked up from reference TRBV30 and TRBJ1-1): SQTIHQWPATLVQPVGSPLSLECTVEGTSNPNLYWYRQAAGRGLQLLFYSVGIGQISSEVPQNLSASRPQDRQFILSSKKLLLSDSGFYLCAWLIPAGAFFGQGTRLTVV.

The chain links TRBV27 to TRBJ1-2; D remains ambiguous. CDR3 length: 15 amino acids. Germline V gene lookup returns CDR1 MNHEY and CDR2 SMNVEV (reference sequence). The V and J ends lost 7 bases and 1 base respectively, with 16 bases between them. This CDR3 reads CASTPQPRRNYGYTF. The CDR3 DNA sequence: TGTGCCAGCACCCCCCAACCCCGGCGTAACTATGGCTACACCTTC.

The chain combines TRBV7-2 with TRBJ2-4; D remains unclear. The CDR3 spans 15 residues. Trimming stripped 5 bases from V and 8 bases from J, with 19 bases between. Germline V gene lookup returns CDR1 SGHTA and CDR2 FQGNSA. The CDR3 here is CASSQVVAGGHIQYF. CDR3 coding DNA: TGTGCCAGCAGCCAAGTGGTGGCCGGTGGGCACATTCAGTACTTC.

The rearrangement uses TRBV27 and TRBJ1-2, with a possible D match to TRBD1 (5 bases). Germline CDR1 MNHEY, CDR2 SMNVEV (reference sequence). CDR3 size: 13 residues. Trimming took 5 bases from V and 4 from J, leaving 11 bases between them. CDR3 sequence reads: CASSPKGTYGYTF. CDR3 bases: TGTGCCAGCAGTCCAAAAGGGACCTATGGCTACACCTTC.

V usage is TRBV30 and J usage is TRBJ1-5, with D possibly matching TRBD1 (5 bases). The CDR3 is 13 amino acids. V was pared by 5 bases and J by 3 bases, with 11 bases between. The germline V gene has CDR1 GTSNPN and CDR2 SVGIG (reference sequence). The CDR3 sequence is CAWSRGANQPQHF. CDR3 DNA sequence: TGTGCCTGGTCGAGGGGCGCCAATCAGCCCCAGCATTTT.

This rearrangement joins TRBV6-5 to TRBJ2-7; D gene ambiguous. The V and J ends lost 8 bases and 2 bases respectively, with 10 bases between them. CDR1 is MNHEY and CDR2 is SVGAGI in the germline V gene. The CDR3 runs 12 residues. The CDR3 sequence is CASGPNPYEQYF. The CDR3 nucleotides are TGTGCCAGCGGGCCCAATCCCTACGAGCAGTACTTC.